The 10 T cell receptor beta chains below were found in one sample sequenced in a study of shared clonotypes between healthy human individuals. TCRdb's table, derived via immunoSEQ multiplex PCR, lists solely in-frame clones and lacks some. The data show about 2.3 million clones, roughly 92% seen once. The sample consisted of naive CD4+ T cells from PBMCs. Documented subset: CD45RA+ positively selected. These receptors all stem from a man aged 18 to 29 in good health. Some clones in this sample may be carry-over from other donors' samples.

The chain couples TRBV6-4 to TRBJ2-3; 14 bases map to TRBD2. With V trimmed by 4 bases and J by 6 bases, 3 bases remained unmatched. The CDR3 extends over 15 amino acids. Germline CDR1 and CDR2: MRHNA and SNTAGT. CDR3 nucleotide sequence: TGTGCCAGCAGTGTCAGACTAGCGGGAGGGGATACGCAGTATTTT. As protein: CASSVRLAGGDTQYF.

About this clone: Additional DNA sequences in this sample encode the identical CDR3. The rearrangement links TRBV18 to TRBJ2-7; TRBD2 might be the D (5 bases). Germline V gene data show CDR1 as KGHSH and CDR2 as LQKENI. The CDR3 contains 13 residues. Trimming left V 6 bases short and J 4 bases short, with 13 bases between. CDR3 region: CASSPSSGYEQYF. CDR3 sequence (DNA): TGTGCCAGCTCCCCTAGCTCCGGGTACGAGCAGTACTTC.

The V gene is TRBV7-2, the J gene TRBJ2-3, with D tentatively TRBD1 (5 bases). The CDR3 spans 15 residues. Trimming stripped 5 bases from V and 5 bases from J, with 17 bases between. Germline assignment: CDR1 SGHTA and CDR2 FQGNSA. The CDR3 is CASSDPRQGGDTQYF. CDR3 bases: TGTGCCAGCAGCGACCCCCGCCAGGGCGGAGATACGCAGTATTTT.

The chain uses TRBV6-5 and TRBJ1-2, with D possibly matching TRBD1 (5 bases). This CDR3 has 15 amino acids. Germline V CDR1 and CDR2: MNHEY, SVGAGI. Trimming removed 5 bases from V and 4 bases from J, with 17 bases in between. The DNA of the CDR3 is TGTGCCAGCAGTCGAAAGGGACGGGTGGGCTATGGCTACACCTTC. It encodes CASSRKGRVGYGYTF.

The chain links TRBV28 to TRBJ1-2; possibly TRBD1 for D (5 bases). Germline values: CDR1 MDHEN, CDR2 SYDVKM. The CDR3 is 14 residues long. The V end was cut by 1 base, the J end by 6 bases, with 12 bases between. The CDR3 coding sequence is TGTGCCAGCAGTTTATCAGGGTTTGGTAATGGCTACACCTTC. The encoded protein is CASSLSGFGNGYTF.

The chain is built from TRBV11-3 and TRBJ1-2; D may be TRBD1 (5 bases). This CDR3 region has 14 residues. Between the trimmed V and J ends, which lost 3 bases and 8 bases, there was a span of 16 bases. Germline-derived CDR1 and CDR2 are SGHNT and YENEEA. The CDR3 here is CASSFWYGAPGYTF. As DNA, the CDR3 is TGTGCCAGCAGCTTTTGGTATGGGGCGCCCGGCTACACCTTC.

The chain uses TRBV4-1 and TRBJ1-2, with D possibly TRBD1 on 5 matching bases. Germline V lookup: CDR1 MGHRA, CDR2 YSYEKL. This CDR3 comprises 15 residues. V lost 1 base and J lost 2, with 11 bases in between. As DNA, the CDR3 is TGCGCCAGCAGCCAAGCGAGCGACAGAAACTATGGCTACACCTTC. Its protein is CASSQASDRNYGYTF.

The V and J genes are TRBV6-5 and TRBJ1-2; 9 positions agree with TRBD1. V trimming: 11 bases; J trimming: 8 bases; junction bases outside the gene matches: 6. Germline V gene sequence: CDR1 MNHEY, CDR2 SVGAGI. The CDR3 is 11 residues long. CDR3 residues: CAEGQGQGYTF. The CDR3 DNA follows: TGTGCCGAAGGACAGGGGCAAGGCTACACCTTC.

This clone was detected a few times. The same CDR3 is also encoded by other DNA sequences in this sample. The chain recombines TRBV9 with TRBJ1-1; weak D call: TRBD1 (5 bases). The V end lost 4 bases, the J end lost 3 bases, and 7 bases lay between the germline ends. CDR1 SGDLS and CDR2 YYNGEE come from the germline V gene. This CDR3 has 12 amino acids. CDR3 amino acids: CASSPGYTEAFF. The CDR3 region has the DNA TGTGCCAGCAGCCCAGGGTACACTGAAGCTTTCTTT.

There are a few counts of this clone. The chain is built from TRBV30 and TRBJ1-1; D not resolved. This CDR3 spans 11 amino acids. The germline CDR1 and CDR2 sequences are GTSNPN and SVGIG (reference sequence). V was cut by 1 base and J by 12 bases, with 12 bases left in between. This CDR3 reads CAWSGGLTTFF. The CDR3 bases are TGTGCCTGGAGTGGAGGGTTGACAACTTTCTTT.